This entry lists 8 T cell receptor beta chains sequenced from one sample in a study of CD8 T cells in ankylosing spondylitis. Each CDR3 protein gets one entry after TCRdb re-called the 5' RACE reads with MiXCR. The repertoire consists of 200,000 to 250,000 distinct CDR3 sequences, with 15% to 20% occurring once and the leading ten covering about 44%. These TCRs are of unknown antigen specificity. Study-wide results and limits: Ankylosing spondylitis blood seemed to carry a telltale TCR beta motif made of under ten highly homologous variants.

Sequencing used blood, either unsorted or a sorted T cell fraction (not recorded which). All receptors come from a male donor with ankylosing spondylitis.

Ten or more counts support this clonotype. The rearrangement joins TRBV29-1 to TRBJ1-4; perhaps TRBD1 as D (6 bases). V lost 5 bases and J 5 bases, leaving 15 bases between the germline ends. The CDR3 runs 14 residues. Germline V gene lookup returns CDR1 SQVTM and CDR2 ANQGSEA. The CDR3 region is CSVRGGLPNEKLFF. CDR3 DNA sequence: TGCAGCGTTAGGGGGGGACTTCCAAATGAAAAACTGTTTTTT. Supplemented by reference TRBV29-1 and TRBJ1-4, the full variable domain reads SAVISQKPSRDICQRGTSLTIQCQVDSQVTMMFWYRQQPGQSLTLIATANQGSEATYESGFVIDKFPISRPNLTFSTLTVSNMSPEDSSIYLCSVRGGLPNEKLFFGSGTQLSVL.

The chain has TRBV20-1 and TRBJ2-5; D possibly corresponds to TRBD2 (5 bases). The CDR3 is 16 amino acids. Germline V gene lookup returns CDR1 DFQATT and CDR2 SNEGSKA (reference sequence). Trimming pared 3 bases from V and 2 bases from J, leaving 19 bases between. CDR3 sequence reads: CSASDIWKSGQETQYF. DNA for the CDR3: TGCAGTGCTAGTGATATCTGGAAAAGCGGTCAAGAGACCCAGTACTTC.

The CDR3 nucleotides are TGTGCCAGCAGCTTAACCGGCCCCGGGACTAGCGGGTTCTACGAGCAGTACTTC. This encodes CASSLTGPGTSGFYEQYF. This rearrangement joins TRBV11-2 to TRBJ2-7; 12 nucleotides align to TRBD2. Germline trimming cut 2 bases from V and 3 bases from J; bases unmatched to any gene: 11. The CDR3 spans 18 residues. Germline loops: CDR1 SGHAT, CDR2 FQNNGV. The whole variable domain, remainder taken from reference TRBV11-2 and TRBJ2-7, is EAGVAQSPRYKIIEKRQSVAFWCNPISGHATLYWYQQILGQGPKLLIQFQNNGVVDDSQLPKDRFSAERLKGVDSTLKIQPAKLEDSAVYLCASSLTGPGTSGFYEQYFGPGTRLTVT.

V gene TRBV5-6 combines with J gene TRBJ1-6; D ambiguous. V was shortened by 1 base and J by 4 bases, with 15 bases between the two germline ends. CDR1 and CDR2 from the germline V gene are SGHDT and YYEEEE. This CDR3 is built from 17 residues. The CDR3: CASSLMSADDYNSPLHF. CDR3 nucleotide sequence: TGTGCCAGCAGCTTGATGTCGGCAGACGATTATAATTCACCCCTCCACTTT.

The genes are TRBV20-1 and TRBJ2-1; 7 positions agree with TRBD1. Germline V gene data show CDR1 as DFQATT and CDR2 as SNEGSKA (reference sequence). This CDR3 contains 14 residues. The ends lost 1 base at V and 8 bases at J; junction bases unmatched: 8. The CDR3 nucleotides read TGCAGTGCTAGAGCAGGGGGATACGTCGATGAGCAGTTCTTC. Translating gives CSARAGGYVDEQFF.

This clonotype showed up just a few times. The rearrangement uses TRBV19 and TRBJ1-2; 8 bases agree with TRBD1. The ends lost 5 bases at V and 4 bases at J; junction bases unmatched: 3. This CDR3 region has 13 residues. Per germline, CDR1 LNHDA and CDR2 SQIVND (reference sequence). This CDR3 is CASSDRGVYGYTF. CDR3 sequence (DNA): TGTGCCAGTAGTGACAGGGGAGTCTATGGCTACACCTTC.

Here the CDR3 reads CASGFAGGYEQYF. CDR3 nucleotides: TGCGCCAGCGGATTTGCGGGGGGCTACGAGCAGTACTTC. This chain links TRBV5-1 with TRBJ2-7, with 8 nucleotides matching TRBD2. Trimming removed 7 bases from V and 3 bases from J; junction bases left unmatched: 6. The CDR3 runs 13 residues. In germline, CDR1 is SGHRS, CDR2 YFSETQ.

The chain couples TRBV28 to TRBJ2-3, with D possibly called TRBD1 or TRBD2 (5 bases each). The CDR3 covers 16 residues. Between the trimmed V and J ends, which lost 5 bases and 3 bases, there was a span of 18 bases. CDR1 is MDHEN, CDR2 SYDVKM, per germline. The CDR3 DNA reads TGTGCCAGCAGTGCCCTCCGGGACGCAGAAACAGATACGCAGTATTTT. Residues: CASSALRDAETDTQYF. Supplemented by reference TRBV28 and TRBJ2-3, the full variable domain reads DVKVTQSSRYLVKRTGEKVFLECVQDMDHENMFWYRQDPGLGLRLIYFSYDVKMKEKGDIPEGYSVSREKKERFSLILESASTNQTSMYLCASSALRDAETDTQYFGPGTRLTVL.